Given below is one TCR beta chain in context. Its cognate antigen is unknown. The entirety of the isolated RNA underwent reverse transcription, so expressed TCRB transcripts were sequenced. Clones were read by immunoSEQ multiplex PCR, and TCRdb kept only the in-frame ones, dropping some. The table has approximately 140,000 clones, approximately 9.8% seen once. The data originate from a study of beta chain features in type 1 diabetes. Study background: The samples had around 98 million sorted cells examined in all. Study outcomes and limitations: In comparison with healthy donors, patients had naive, central memory and Treg TCRB repertoires that appeared more similar. Sequencing from cDNA could over-represent high-TCR-expressing cells.

CDR3 length: 16 residues. The V gene end was trimmed by 2 bases and the J gene end by 7 bases; junction bases not matched to a gene: 14. Germline V gene sequence: CDR1 SGHRS, CDR2 YFSETQ. Donors underwent one heparinised blood draw, about 110 mL on average. This sequence originates from a woman aged 40 to 50 in good health. The gene calls are TRBV5-1 and TRBJ1-2; 7 bases map to TRBD1. The sample consisted of central memory CD4+ T cells from blood. The CDR3 loop is CASSFITTGAPSGYTF. CDR3 bases: TGCGCCAGCAGCTTCATAACCACAGGGGCCCCTAGTGGCTACACCTTC.